This entry is about one TCR beta chain. This sample was taken from a study of cytotoxic CD8 clonotypes in ibrutinib-treated CLL. CDR1 MNHEY and CDR2 SMNVEV come from the germline V gene (reference sequence). V lost 0 bases and J lost 2, with 8 bases in between. The CDR3 is made up of 15 amino acids. This table comes from immunoSEQ multiplex PCR, and its TCRdb copy is limited to in-frame clones, with some not included. The sample has a few hundred thousand clones, roughly 70% seen once. This sequence was found in a human donor with chronic lymphocytic leukemia. V is TRBV27 and J is TRBJ1-5; no definite D call. Sequenced material: PBMCs, taken after 24 months of ibrutinib treatment. The CDR3 DNA reads TGTGCCAGCAGTTTATCGGCGAGTGGCAATCAGCCCCAGCATTTT. Translation gives CASSLSASGNQPQHF.